One and the same sample provided the 10 T cell receptor beta chains below, sequenced in a study of blood T cells in healthy people across ages. Next came a second PCR, run for about 7 to 12 cycles, which used a sample-barcoded 5' primer along with a J-beta primer mix. Each CDR3 protein is one row after TCRdb ran MiXCR on the 5' RACE reads. The table has around 970,000 distinct CDR3 sequences, 51% seen once. The sample was blood. The receptors were sampled from a woman aged 60 to 75 in good health.

The chain recombines TRBV29-1 with TRBJ2-1; possibly TRBD2 for D (6 bases). This CDR3 has 14 residues. Germline loops: CDR1 SQVTM, CDR2 ANQGSEA. V gave up 4 bases and J gave up 7 bases, with 17 bases separating them. This chain's CDR3 is CSVVAGRLGNEQFF. The CDR3 DNA reads TGCAGCGTTGTGGCGGGGAGATTGGGGAATGAGCAGTTCTTC.

This clonotype was observed a few times. CDR3 coding DNA: TGTGCCAGCAATCGGGGGGTCGAAGAAAAACTGTTTTTT. Translation: CASNRGVEEKLFF. The rearrangement joins TRBV7-9 to TRBJ1-4, with D maybe TRBD1 (5 bases). Per the germline V gene, CDR1 is SEHNR and CDR2 is FQNEAQ (reference sequence). Deletions cut 7 bases from V and 8 bases from J, with 14 bases between. The CDR3 consists of 13 residues.

This clonotype was detected only a few times. The junction does not match germline at one end; this may be a read error. The V and J genes are TRBV10-3 and TRBJ2-1, with 10 bases matching TRBD2. The CDR3 length is 14 residues. CDR1 is ENHRY and CDR2 is SYGVKD in the germline V gene. The CDR3 loop reads CAISESGLAYEQFF. CDR3 DNA sequence: TGCGCCATCAGTGAGTCGGGACTAGCGTACGAGCAGTTCTTC.

The chain combines TRBV5-5 with TRBJ2-7; tentative D call: TRBD1 (6 bases). This CDR3 has 17 residues. The germline CDR1 and CDR2 sequences are SGHKS and YYEKEE (reference sequence). V was clipped by 0 bases and J by 0 bases, with 16 bases between them. In DNA form, the CDR3 reads TGTGCCAGCAGCTTGGGCCCCCCCCGACAGGTCTCCTACGAGCAGTACTTC. Translation: CASSLGPPRQVSYEQYF.

The chain carries TRBV28 and TRBJ2-4; tentatively, D is TRBD1 (6 bases). The J call may be faulty, since TRBJ2-7 better matches the DNA end. Germline loops: CDR1 MDHEN, CDR2 SYDVKM. This CDR3 spans 18 amino acids. The chain's CDR3 is CASSFFFPPPGQTYEQYF. The DNA for the CDR3 is TGTGCCAGCAGTTTTTTTTTTCCACCACCAGGACAGACCTACGAGCAGTACTTC.

The chain combines TRBV29-1 with TRBJ1-1; D is perhaps TRBD1 (5 bases). Germline CDR1 reads SQVTM; CDR2 reads ANQGSEA. This CDR3 spans 11 amino acids. Deletions cut 7 bases from V and 3 bases from J, with 9 bases between. Here the CDR3 DNA reads TGCAGCGGTCGACAGTACACTGAAGCTTTCTTT. It is translated as CSGRQYTEAFF.

This rearrangement joins TRBV20-1 to TRBJ2-3; 10 bases agree with TRBD1. CDR1 DFQATT and CDR2 SNEGSKA come from the germline V gene (reference sequence). J lost 14 bases, V lost 5 bases, and 7 bases had no gene match. CDR3 length: 11 residues. The CDR3 sequence: CSAPGDRGRYF. The CDR3 DNA reads TGCAGTGCTCCTGGGGACAGGGGTAGGTATTTT.

This clonotype appeared a few times. The rearrangement joins TRBV20-1 to TRBJ2-3; D is undetermined. CDR1 and CDR2 from the germline V gene are DFQATT and SNEGSKA (reference sequence). Trimming left V 0 bases short and J 6 bases short, with 16 bases between. The CDR3 is 15 amino acids. Written as DNA, the CDR3 is TGCAGTGCTAGAGATTTCCTTCATGGGTTGGATACGCAGTATTTT. Protein: CSARDFLHGLDTQYF.

The CDR3 DNA reads as TGTGCCAGCAGCTTAATCATTTTTCGGATTCCCCCCGGGGAGCTGTTTTTT. As protein: CASSLIIFRIPPGELFF. The chain carries TRBV7-2 and TRBJ2-2; D remains ambiguous. Trimming pared 2 bases from V and 6 bases from J, leaving 19 bases between. The V gene's germline CDR1 is SGHTA and CDR2 FQGNSA. This CDR3 is built from 17 residues.

The J gene is TRBJ2-1, the V gene TRBV11-3; 11 bases line up with TRBD1. This CDR3 spans 16 amino acids. Trimming took 1 base from V and 5 from J; bases not matched to a gene: 4. In germline, CDR1 is SGHNT, CDR2 YENEEA. The CDR3 spells CASSLAGQGVHNEQFF. CDR3 in DNA: TGTGCCAGCAGCTTAGCGGGACAGGGGGTCCACAATGAGCAGTTCTTC.